Shown below are 3 T cell receptor beta chains from a single sample sequenced in a study of T-cell reconstitution after alpha-beta-depleted transplantation in children (dated by TCRdb to the mid-2010s). According to the study, the label for this sample's treatment or condition signals: allogeneic hematopoietic cell transplantation with graft depleted of TCRalphabeta T cells and CD19 B cells. Library preparation employed PCR. The sequencer was an Illumina HiSeq 2500. TCR library preparation used molecular barcoding, with unique molecular identifiers applied to normalize quantification of the TCRbeta repertoire. Clones were called with MiXCR by TCRdb after fastp trimmed the public reads at Q25, and only in-frame beta chains were retained. Every distinct CDR3 protein forms one entry, paired with its most common genes and DNA. In all, the sample holds about 290,000 distinct CDR3 sequences, and around a tenth of those were seen once. Approximately 7.6% of the sample is held by the ten biggest clonotypes.

Here the sequenced sample was PBMCs, taken before TCRalphabeta/CD19-depleted stem cell transplant. These receptors came from a boy under three years old with acute myeloid leukemia, due to receive a stem cell transplant.

This clonotype was recorded once. A much larger clonotype is one base distant, so this may be a read error. The chain employs TRBV2 and TRBJ2-5, with D unclear. Germline V gives CDR1 SNHLY, CDR2 FYNNEI. The CDR3 loop spans 12 amino acids. The CDR3 bases are TGTGCCAGCAGTGTGTACCAACAGACCCAGTACTTC. Its translation: CASSVYQQTQYF.

The chain employs TRBV20-1 and TRBJ2-6; no reliable D call. The CDR3 spans 17 residues. The V end was cut by 2 bases, the J end by 1 base, with 15 bases between. Germline lookup yields CDR1 DFQATT and CDR2 SNEGSKA (reference sequence). The CDR3 reads CSARPNVYHSGANVLTF. The CDR3 DNA sequence: TGCAGTGCTAGACCTAATGTATATCATTCTGGGGCCAACGTCCTGACTTTC.

This clonotype has a count of ten or more. V and J are TRBV6-5 and TRBJ2-2, with D perhaps matching TRBD1 (5 bases). Germline V CDR1 and CDR2: MNHEY, SVGAGI. V was trimmed by 5 bases and J by 6 bases, leaving 7 bases between them. This CDR3 comprises 12 residues. The CDR3 here is CASSQTAGELFF. The CDR3 DNA follows: TGTGCCAGCAGTCAGACAGCCGGGGAGCTGTTTTTT.